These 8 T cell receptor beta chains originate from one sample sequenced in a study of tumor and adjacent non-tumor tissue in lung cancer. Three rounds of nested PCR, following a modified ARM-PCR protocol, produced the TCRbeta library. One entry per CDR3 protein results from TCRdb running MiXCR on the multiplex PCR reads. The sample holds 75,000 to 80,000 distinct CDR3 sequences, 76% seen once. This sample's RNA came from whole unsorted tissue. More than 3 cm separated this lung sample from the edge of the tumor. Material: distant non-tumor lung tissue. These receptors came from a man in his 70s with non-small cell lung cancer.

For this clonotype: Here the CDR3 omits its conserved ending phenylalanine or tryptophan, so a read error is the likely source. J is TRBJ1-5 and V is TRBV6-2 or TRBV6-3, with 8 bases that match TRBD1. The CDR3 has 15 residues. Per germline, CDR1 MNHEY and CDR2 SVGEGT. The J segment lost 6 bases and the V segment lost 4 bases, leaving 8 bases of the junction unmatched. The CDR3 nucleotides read TGTGCCAGCAGTTCCGGCAGGGGGCGTTTTCAGCCCCAGCATTCT. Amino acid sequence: CASSSGRGRFQPQHS.

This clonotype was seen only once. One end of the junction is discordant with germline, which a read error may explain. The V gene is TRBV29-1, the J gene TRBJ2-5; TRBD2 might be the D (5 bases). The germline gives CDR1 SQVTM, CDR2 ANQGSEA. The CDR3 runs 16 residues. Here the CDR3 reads CSAKPYLQAGQETQHF. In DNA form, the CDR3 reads TGTAGCGCCAAGCCCTACCTCCAGGCAGGTCAAGAGACCCAGCACTTC.

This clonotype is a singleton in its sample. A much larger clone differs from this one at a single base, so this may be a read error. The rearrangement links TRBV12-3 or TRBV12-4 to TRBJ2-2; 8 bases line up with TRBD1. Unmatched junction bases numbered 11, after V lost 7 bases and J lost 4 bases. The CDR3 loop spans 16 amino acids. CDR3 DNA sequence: TGTGCCAGCAACCCGGGACAGGACTATAGCACCGGGGAGCTGTTTTTT. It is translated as CASNPGQDYSTGELFF.

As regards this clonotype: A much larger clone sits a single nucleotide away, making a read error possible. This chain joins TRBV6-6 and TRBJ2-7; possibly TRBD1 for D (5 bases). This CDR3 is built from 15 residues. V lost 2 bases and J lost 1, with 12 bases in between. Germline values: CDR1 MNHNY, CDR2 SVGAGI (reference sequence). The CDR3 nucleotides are TGTGCCAGCAGTTACAAGCAGGGTGGGTCCTACGAGCAGTACTTC. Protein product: CASSYKQGGSYEQYF.

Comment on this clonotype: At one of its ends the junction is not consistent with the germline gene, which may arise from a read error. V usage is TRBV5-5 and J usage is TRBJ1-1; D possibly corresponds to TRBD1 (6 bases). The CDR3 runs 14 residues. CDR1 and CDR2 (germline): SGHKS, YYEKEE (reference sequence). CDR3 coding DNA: TGTGCCAGCAGCAAGACAGGCGTGAACACTGGAGCTTTCTTT. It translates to CASSKTGVNTGAFF.

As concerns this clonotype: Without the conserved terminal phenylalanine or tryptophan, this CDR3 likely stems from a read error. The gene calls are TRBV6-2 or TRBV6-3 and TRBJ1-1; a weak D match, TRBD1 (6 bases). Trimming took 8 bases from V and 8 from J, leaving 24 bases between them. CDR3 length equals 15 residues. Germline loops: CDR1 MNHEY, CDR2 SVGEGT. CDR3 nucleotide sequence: TGTGCCAGCCGATCTTTTATGGGACAAAGAAGAGAAGCTTTCATT. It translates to CASRSFMGQRREAFI.

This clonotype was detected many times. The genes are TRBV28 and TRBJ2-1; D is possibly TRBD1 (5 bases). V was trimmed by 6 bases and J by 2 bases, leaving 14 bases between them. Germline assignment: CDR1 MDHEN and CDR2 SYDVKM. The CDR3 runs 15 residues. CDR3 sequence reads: CASRVKTETYNEQFF. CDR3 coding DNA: TGTGCCAGCAGGGTTAAGACAGAAACCTACAATGAGCAGTTCTTC.

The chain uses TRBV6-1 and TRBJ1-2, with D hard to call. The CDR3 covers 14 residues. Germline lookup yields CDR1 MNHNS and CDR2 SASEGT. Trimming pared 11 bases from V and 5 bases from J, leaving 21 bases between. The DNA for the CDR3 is TGTGCCGGCACCACATCCCAGAGGAGATATGGCTACACCTTC. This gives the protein CAGTTSQRRYGYTF.